This TCR beta chain was captured by sequencing in a study of T cell responses to AZD1222 COVID-19 vaccine. Libraries were prepared by immunoSEQ multiplex PCR; TCRdb keeps only in-frame clonotypes and omits some of them. This sample yields 160,000 or so clones, of which under 95% are seen a single time; just over 5% belongs to the top ten. V lost 0 bases and J lost 5; bases outside the gene matches: 5. This CDR3 has 15 amino acids. Germline assignment: CDR1 ENHRY and CDR2 SYGVKD. The sample was peripheral blood, taken 28 days after the second AZD1222 dose. The chain has TRBV10-3 and TRBJ2-7, with 9 bases matching TRBD1. The receptor's source is an adult who received the AZD1222 COVID-19 vaccine. The CDR3 DNA reads as TGTGCCATCAGTGAGTCGGGACAGGGATATGACGAGCAGTACTTC. Residues: CAISESGQGYDEQYF.